This TCR beta chain was captured in a study of blood T cell repertoires in COVID-19. Study in general: In each case, the material was cDNA or gDNA derived from T cells, B-cell-depleted T cells, or PBMCs.

The CDR3 loop spans 15 amino acids. The ends lost 3 bases at V and 6 bases at J; junction bases unmatched: 5. Germline V lookup: CDR1 MNHEY, CDR2 SMNVEV (reference sequence). Data came from immunoSEQ multiplex PCR; TCRdb stores just in-frame clones and leaves some out. The sample includes about 210,000 clones, approximately 85% of them seen just once. The sequence was collected from an older woman with COVID-19, enrolled during active disease. The specimen was peripheral blood. V is TRBV27 and J is TRBJ2-2; 9 nucleotides match TRBD2. The CDR3: CASSFPTSGSGELFF. In DNA, the CDR3 is TGTGCCAGCAGTTTCCCTACTAGCGGGTCCGGGGAGCTGTTTTTT.